Presented here are 3 T cell receptor beta chains from one specimen sequenced in a study of cytomegalovirus exposure and HLA in healthy donors. Amplification used 60 Vbeta primers and 13 Jbeta primers. The protocol was immunoSEQ multiplex PCR, while the TCRdb copy is restricted to in-frame clones and leaves out a portion. The repertoire holds around 180,000 clones, with about 80% as singletons. The sequencing input was PBMCs. These TCRs come from a woman between 40 and 50 years old in good health and CMV-seronegative.

This chain joins TRBV5-4 and TRBJ1-2; TRBD1 is a possible D gene (5 bases). The germline V gene has CDR1 SGHNT and CDR2 YYREEE (reference sequence). The CDR3 runs to 15 residues. The V and J ends lost 4 bases and 4 bases respectively, with 17 bases between them. In nucleotides, the CDR3 is TGTGCCAGCAGCCTGCCGGGGGGAGGTGGCTATGGCTACACCTTC. It specifies CASSLPGGGGYGYTF.

The chain employs TRBV6-1 and TRBJ2-7; weak D call: TRBD2 (5 bases). CDR1 is MNHNS and CDR2 is SASEGT in the germline V gene. This CDR3 contains 13 residues. The V gene lost 4 bases and the J gene lost 7 bases, with 14 bases spanning the gap. The CDR3 spells CASSAFPGGEQYF. Here the CDR3 DNA reads TGTGCCAGCAGTGCCTTCCCAGGAGGAGAGCAGTACTTC.

A remark on this clone: One end of the junction fails to match germline, which may point to a read error. The rearrangement joins TRBV2 to TRBJ2-1; possible D gene TRBD2, 5 bases. The CDR3 contains 12 residues. CDR1 is SNHLY and CDR2 is FYNNEI in the germline V gene. The CDR3 DNA follows: TGTGCCAGCACTCCGGACTCCTTTTTGTTTCTCTTC. Translating it yields CASTPDSFLFLF. The full variable domain, its missing parts supplied by reference TRBV2 and TRBJ2-1, is EPEVTQTPSHQVTQMGQEVILRCVPISNHLYFYWYRQILGQKVEFLVSFYNNEISEKSEIFDDQFSVERPDGSNFTLKIRSTKLEDSAMYFCASTPDSFLFLFGPGTRLTVL.